This TCR beta chain was observed in a study of regulatory T cells in long-lasting Graves disease. This clonotype was observed at least ten times. Its antigen is currently unknown. Broader study findings: There were preferences for TRBV28, TRBJ1-2 and TRBJ2-5 in persistent disease.

Time point described: newly diagnosed GD, antithyroid drugs for less than 3 months. PBMC RNA was the source of the TCR library. Arm-PCR of CDR3 regions and iRepertoire HTBI primers were used to build TCR beta libraries. TCRdb re-called the multiplex PCR reads with MiXCR, one entry per CDR3 protein. Of roughly 410,000 distinct CDR3 sequences listed, approximately 15% are singletons. The CDR3 is made up of 16 amino acids. Germline CDR1 and CDR2: MDHEN and SYDVKM. J gave up 5 bases and V 7 bases, and 13 bases lay outside the gene matches. Another study also made use of these data, one on T cells in Graves' hyperthyroidism and ophthalmopathy.

The sequenced sample was peripheral blood mononuclear cells (PBMCs), obtained at new diagnosis, from a patient treated with antithyroid drugs. The source of this sequence is a woman aged 40 to 50 with Graves disease. This sequence joins TRBV28 and TRBJ2-2; 7 bases are a match to TRBD2. DNA of the CDR3: TGTGCCAGCACGCCCAGTCAAGGGGAGGGTACCGGGGAGCTGTTTTTT. It yields the protein CASTPSQGEGTGELFF.